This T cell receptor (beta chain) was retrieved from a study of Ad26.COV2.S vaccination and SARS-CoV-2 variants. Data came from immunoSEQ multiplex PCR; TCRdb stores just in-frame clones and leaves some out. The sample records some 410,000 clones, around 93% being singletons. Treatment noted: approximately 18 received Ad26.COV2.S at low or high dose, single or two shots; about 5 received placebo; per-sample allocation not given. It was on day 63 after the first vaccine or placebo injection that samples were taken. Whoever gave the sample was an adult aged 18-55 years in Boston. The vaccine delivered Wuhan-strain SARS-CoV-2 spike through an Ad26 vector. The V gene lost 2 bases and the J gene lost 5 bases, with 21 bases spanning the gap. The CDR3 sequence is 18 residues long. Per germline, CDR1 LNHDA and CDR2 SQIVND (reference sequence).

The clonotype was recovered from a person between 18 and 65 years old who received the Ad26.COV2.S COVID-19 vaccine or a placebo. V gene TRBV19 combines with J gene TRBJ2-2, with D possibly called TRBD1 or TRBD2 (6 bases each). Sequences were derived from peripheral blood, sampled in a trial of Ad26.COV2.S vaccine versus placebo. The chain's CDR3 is CASSIPRDWTEITGELFF. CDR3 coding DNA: TGTGCCAGTAGTATACCCCGGGACTGGACAGAAATAACCGGGGAGCTGTTTTTT.